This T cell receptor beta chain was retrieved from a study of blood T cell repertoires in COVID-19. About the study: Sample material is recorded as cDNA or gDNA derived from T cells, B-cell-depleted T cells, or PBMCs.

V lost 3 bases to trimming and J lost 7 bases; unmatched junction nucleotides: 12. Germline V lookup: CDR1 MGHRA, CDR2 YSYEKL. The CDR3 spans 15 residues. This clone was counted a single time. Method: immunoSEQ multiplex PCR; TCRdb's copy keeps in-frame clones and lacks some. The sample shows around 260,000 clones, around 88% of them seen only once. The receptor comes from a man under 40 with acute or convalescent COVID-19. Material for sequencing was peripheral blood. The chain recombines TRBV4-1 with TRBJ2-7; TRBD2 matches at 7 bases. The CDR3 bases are TGCGCCAGCAGCCAGAGACTAGCTGCTTTGGGGGAGCAGTACTTC. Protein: CASSQRLAALGEQYF.